A selection of T cell receptor beta chains follows, all from one sample in a study of blood T cell repertoires in COVID-19. Here immunoSEQ multiplex PCR was the method, and the copy in TCRdb shows in-frame clones only, minus some. The sample has around 150,000 clones; approximately 82% are singletons. The material sequenced was peripheral blood. The receptors were gathered from a woman aged 50 to 60 in a cohort sampled during active or convalescent COVID-19. Both conserved end residues are part of each CDR3. The D gene is left open where the match is weak. For some rows the clone size is stated as once, few or many, or as a class when expanded; others skip it.

d_call j_call v_call clone_size cdr3_nt cdr3_aa
NA TRBJ1-5 TRBV2 NA TGTGCCAGCAAGGGCGGGGCTTGGGGCAATCAGCCCCAGCATTTT CASKGGAWGNQPQHF
TRBD1 TRBJ1-2 TRBV7-8 NA TGTGCCAGCAGCTTATCCACAGGGGTTCGGGGCTACACCTTC CASSLSTGVRGYTF
TRBD2 TRBJ2-2 TRBV5-4 NA TGTGCCAGCAGCTTGGGAGGACTAGCGGGGGGTGTCGGCGGGGAGCTGTTTTTT CASSLGGLAGGVGGELFF
TRBD1 TRBJ1-1 TRBV6-1 NA TGTGCCAGCAACAGGGGTGACACTGAAGCTTTCTTT CASNRGDTEAFF
NA TRBJ1-6 TRBV6-1 NA TGTGCCAGCAGTGAACGCGGTGATTCACCCCTCCACTTT CASSERGDSPLHF
NA TRBJ2-1 TRBV19 NA TGTGCCAGTAGTACAGGGCCAAGCTCCTACAATGAGCAGTTCTTC CASSTGPSSYNEQFF
NA TRBJ2-2 TRBV4-2 NA TGTGCCAGCAGCCAAGATCCTTTGGCGGGGGCGTCCGGGGAGCTGTTTTTT CASSQDPLAGASGELFF
TRBD2 TRBJ2-5 TRBV30 NA TGTGCCTGGGCAGGCAATAGCGGGGGGCAAGAGACCCAGTACTTC CAWAGNSGGQETQYF
TRBD1 TRBJ2-4 TRBV10-3 NA TGTGCCATCAGTGATAACAGGGGAGTAGCCAAAAACATTCAGTACTTC CAISDNRGVAKNIQYF
TRBD1 TRBJ1-6 TRBV6-4 NA TGTGCCAGCAGTGACCAGGGACAGACGAATTCACCCCTCCACTTT CASSDQGQTNSPLHF
NA TRBJ1-3 TRBV3-1/TRBV3-2 NA TGTGCCAGCAGCCAAGGGCAGATCGCTGGAAACACCATATATTTT CASSQGQIAGNTIYF
TRBD2 TRBJ2-4 TRBV6-1 NA TGTGCCAGCAGTGAAATCCCGCGCCAGTGGCGGGGGGGCCCGGACATTCAGTACTTC CASSEIPRQWRGGPDIQYF
TRBD2 TRBJ2-2 TRBV18 NA TGTGCCAGCTCCCGGACCGGGACTAGCGGGGGCCGAGGCCGTGACACCGGGGAGCTGTTTTTT CASSRTGTSGGRGRDTGELFF
NA TRBJ1-2 TRBV6-7 NA TGTGCCAGCACCCTGTCGCATACCCATCAGAAGAACTATGGCTACACCTTC CASTLSHTHQKNYGYTF
NA TRBJ2-7 TRBV9 NA TGTGCCAGCAGCGTAGCCGCGGGGACCTACGAGCAGTACTTC CASSVAAGTYEQYF
TRBD1 TRBJ1-2 TRBV9 NA TGTGCCAGCAGCATCACGTCGGGACAGAACTATGGCTACACCTTC CASSITSGQNYGYTF
NA TRBJ2-5 TRBV5-1 NA TGCGCCAGCAGCTTGGGGACAGCCCAAGAGACCCAGTACTTC CASSLGTAQETQYF
NA TRBJ2-7 TRBV11-2 hyperexpanded TGTGCCAGCAGCATAACAGACGTCTCCTACGAGCAGTACTTC CASSITDVSYEQYF
TRBD2 TRBJ2-7 TRBV7-2 NA TGTGCCAGCAGCTTCGGACTAGCATACGAGCAGTACTTC CASSFGLAYEQYF
NA TRBJ1-1 TRBV21-1 NA TGTGCCAGCAGCAAAGCGGGGACAGGGATGAACACTGAAGCTTTCTTT CASSKAGTGMNTEAFF
TRBD1 TRBJ1-1 TRBV20-1 NA TGCAGTGCTAGTTGGGGGACAGGGGTCACTGAAGCTTTCTTT CSASWGTGVTEAFF
TRBD2 TRBJ2-5 TRBV24-1 NA TGTGCCACCAGTGATTGGGGCTTCGGGGGGACCCCAGAGACCCAGTACTTC CATSDWGFGGTPETQYF
TRBD1 TRBJ1-1 TRBV18 NA TGTGCCAGCTCACCGGGACAGGACACTGAAGCTTTCTTT CASSPGQDTEAFF
TRBD1 TRBJ2-5 TRBV24-1 once TGTGCCACCAGTGATTTTTTGGGGACAGGGGGCCGGGAGACCCAGTACTTC CATSDFLGTGGRETQYF
NA TRBJ2-5 TRBV21-1 NA TGTGCCAGCACAATCGACAGGGGGCAAGAGACCCAGTACTTC CASTIDRGQETQYF
TRBD2 TRBJ2-1 TRBV9 NA TGTGCCAGCAGCGTAGGAGGGACTAGCTACAATGAGCAGTTCTTC CASSVGGTSYNEQFF
NA TRBJ1-2 TRBV28 NA TGTGCCAGCAGTTTCGAGGACAGACCTAACTATGGCTACACCTTC CASSFEDRPNYGYTF
TRBD1 TRBJ1-1 TRBV4-2 NA TGTGCCAGCAGCCGCCGAACAGGGGACACTGAAGCTTTCTTT CASSRRTGDTEAFF
TRBD1 TRBJ1-2 TRBV6-1 NA TGTGCCAGCAGTGAAGGGACAGGGGTTGGCTACACCTTC CASSEGTGVGYTF
NA TRBJ1-1 TRBV30 NA TGTGCCTGGAGTCGTAAACAGGGTTCTGAAGCTTTCTTT CAWSRKQGSEAFF
TRBD1 TRBJ1-2 TRBV12-3/TRBV12-4 NA TGTGCCAGCAGGTTGACAGGGGGCTATGGCTACACCTTC CASRLTGGYGYTF
NA TRBJ1-6 TRBV15 few TGTGCCACCAGAAGGGCGGGGGTTGAATCACCCCTCCACTTT CATRRAGVESPLHF
NA TRBJ2-4 TRBV6-6 few TGTGCCAGCAGTGGGACTTCGACAAGGGTAAAAAACATTCAGTACTTC CASSGTSTRVKNIQYF
NA TRBJ1-2 TRBV4-1 NA TGCGCCAGCAGCCAAACGGACGGGACTTTCTATGGCTACACCTTC CASSQTDGTFYGYTF
TRBD2 TRBJ2-1 TRBV6-4 NA TGTGCCAGCAGTGCCGAAAGCGGGGGGGCCGGGAATGAGCAGTTCTTC CASSAESGGAGNEQFF